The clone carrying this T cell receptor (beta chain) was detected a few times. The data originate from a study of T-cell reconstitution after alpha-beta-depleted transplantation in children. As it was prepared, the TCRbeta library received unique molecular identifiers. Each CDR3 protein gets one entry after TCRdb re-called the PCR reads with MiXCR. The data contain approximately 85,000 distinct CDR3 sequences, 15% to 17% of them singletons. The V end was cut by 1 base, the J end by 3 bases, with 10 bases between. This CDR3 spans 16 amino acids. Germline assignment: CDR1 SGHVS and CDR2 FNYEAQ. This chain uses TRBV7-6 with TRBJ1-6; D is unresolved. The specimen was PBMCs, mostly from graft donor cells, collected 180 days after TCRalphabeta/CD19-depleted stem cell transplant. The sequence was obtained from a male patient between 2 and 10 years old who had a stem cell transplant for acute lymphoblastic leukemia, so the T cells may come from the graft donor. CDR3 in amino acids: CASSLEAVFYNSPLHF. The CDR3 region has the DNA TGTGCCAGCAGCTTAGAGGCAGTCTTCTATAATTCACCCCTCCACTTT.